These 28 T cell receptor beta chains share one sample of origin, sequenced in a study of sequential checkpoint blockade in melanoma. Regarding treatment: randomized to nivolumab then ipilimumab (arm A) or the reverse (arm B). Repertoires were generated with immunoSEQ multiplex PCR, while TCRdb's copy carries only in-frame clones and drops some. The sample includes 9,000 to 10,000 clones, roughly 72% seen only once; the top ten take approximately 14%. Sequences were derived from CD8+ T cells sorted from blood (inferred from file names), sampled from a patient given nivolumab and ipilimumab in sequence. All receptors derive from a human donor with melanoma.

The genes are TRBV10-3 and TRBJ2-5; TRBD2 agrees at 8 bases. Germline V gives CDR1 ENHRY, CDR2 SYGVKD. Trimming removed 4 bases from V and 5 bases from J; junction bases left unmatched: 9. The CDR3 loop spans 15 amino acids. CDR3 nucleotides: TGTGCCATCAGTGGGACTAGCACACTCCGGGAGACCCAGTACTTC. Residues: CAISGTSTLRETQYF.

This clone was seen a handful of times. The chain is built from TRBV27 and TRBJ1-1, with D hard to call. This CDR3 is 13 amino acids long. Germline loops: CDR1 MNHEY, CDR2 SMNVEV (reference sequence). Between the trimmed V and J ends, which lost 5 bases and 6 bases, there was a span of 13 bases. CDR3 sequence reads: CASSAGNDPEAFF. CDR3 DNA sequence: TGTGCCAGCAGTGCTGGCAACGATCCTGAAGCTTTCTTT.

The rearrangement links TRBV5-1 to TRBJ1-6, with 11 bases lining up with TRBD1. J gave up 2 bases and V 4 bases, and 8 bases lay outside the gene matches. The CDR3 has 18 residues. Germline V CDR1 and CDR2: SGHRS, YFSETQ. The CDR3: CASSPWGQGVTYNSPLHF. The CDR3 nucleotides are TGCGCCAGCAGCCCATGGGGACAGGGGGTTACCTATAATTCACCCCTCCACTTT. Full variable domain (rest looked up from reference TRBV5-1 and TRBJ1-6): KAGVTQTPRYLIKTRGQQVTLSCSPISGHRSVSWYQQTPGQGLQFLFEYFSETQRNKGNFPGRFSGRQFSNSRSEMNVSTLELGDSALYLCASSPWGQGVTYNSPLHFGNGTRLTVT.

The V gene is TRBV7-9, the J gene TRBJ1-5; the match to TRBD1 covers 9 bases. Germline V lookup: CDR1 SEHNR, CDR2 FQNEAQ (reference sequence). V was pared by 1 base and J by 6 bases, with 1 base of the junction left unmatched. This CDR3 comprises 14 residues. CDR3 sequence: CASSLGQGVQPQHF. In DNA, the CDR3 is TGTGCCAGCAGCTTAGGACAGGGGGTTCAGCCCCAGCATTTT. The whole variable domain, remainder taken from reference TRBV7-9 and TRBJ1-5, is DTGVSQNPRHKITKRGQNVTFRCDPISEHNRLYWYRQTLGQGPEFLTYFQNEAQLEKSRLLSDRFSAERPKGSFSTLEIQRTEQGDSAMYLCASSLGQGVQPQHFGDGTRLSIL.

The chain has TRBV6-5 and TRBJ2-6; tentative D call: TRBD1 (6 bases). This CDR3 has 13 residues. Trimming cost V 2 bases and J 13 bases, with 12 bases left between them. Germline values: CDR1 MNHEY, CDR2 SVGAGI. The CDR3 sequence is CASSYLGQPVLTF. DNA for the CDR3: TGTGCCAGCAGTTACCTGGGACAACCAGTCCTGACTTTC.

The chain recombines TRBV6-5 with TRBJ2-1; 9 positions match TRBD1. This CDR3 is 15 amino acids long. J was trimmed by 8 bases and V by 7 bases; bases with no gene match: 12. Germline assignment: CDR1 MNHEY and CDR2 SVGAGI. The CDR3 region has the DNA TGTGCCAGCATCGCACCGGGACAGGGAAGCTATGAGCAGTTCTTC. It translates to CASIAPGQGSYEQFF.

V usage is TRBV4-2 and J usage is TRBJ2-1; D call uncertain. The CDR3 loop spans 16 amino acids. The ends were cut back, 0 bases at V and 2 bases at J, with 11 bases in the middle. The germline V gene encodes CDR1 LGHNA and CDR2 YNFKEQ. As DNA, the CDR3 is TGTGCCAGCAGCCAAGATCGGATGGCGGCCTACAATGAGCAGTTCTTC. It specifies CASSQDRMAAYNEQFF.

The CDR3 sequence: CATSRAGSTGELFF. As DNA, the CDR3 is TGTGCCACCAGCAGAGCAGGGTCCACCGGGGAGCTGTTTTTT. The rearrangement joins TRBV15 to TRBJ2-2; TRBD1 might be the D (5 bases). Trimming took 1 base from V and 4 from J, leaving 7 bases between them. Germline V gives CDR1 LNHNV, CDR2 YYDKDF (reference sequence). This CDR3 has 14 residues. The full variable domain, in which reference TRBV15 and TRBJ2-2 provide the parts outside the CDR3, is DAMVIQNPRYQVTQFGKPVTLSCSQTLNHNVMYWYQQKSSQAPKLLFHYYDKDFNNEADTPDNFQSRRPNTSFCFLDIRSPGLGDTAMYLCATSRAGSTGELFFGEGSRLTVL.

In this sample, this clone turned up once. The chain recombines TRBV4-2 with TRBJ1-2, with D possibly being TRBD1 (6 bases). The CDR3 length is 15 residues. Trimming cost V 3 bases and J 1 base, with 12 bases left between them. Germline CDR1 LGHNA, CDR2 YNFKEQ. The CDR3 coding sequence is TGTGCCAGCAGCCAGGGGCCAGGGGATAACTATGGCTACACCTTC. It yields the protein CASSQGPGDNYGYTF.

The chain carries TRBV19 and TRBJ1-5; D not resolved. CDR1 is LNHDA and CDR2 is SQIVND in the germline V gene (reference sequence). The CDR3 is 14 residues long. The V end lost 1 base, the J end lost 5 bases, and 9 bases lay between the germline ends. The CDR3 spells CASSIGTPYQPQHF. The CDR3 coding sequence is TGTGCCAGTAGTATAGGGACTCCCTATCAGCCCCAGCATTTT.

This sequence joins TRBV5-6 and TRBJ2-7; 10 bases agree with TRBD2. The CDR3 has 14 amino acids. Trimming took 5 bases from V and 4 from J; bases not matched to a gene: 6. CDR1 and CDR2 (germline): SGHDT, YYEEEE. As DNA, the CDR3 is TGTGCCAGCAGTTCCGGGACTAGCGCTTACGAGCAGTACGTC. This codes for CASSSGTSAYEQYV.

To note about this clone: This may come from a read error, since a much larger clone is one base off. The rearrangement uses TRBV4-2 and TRBJ1-2; D may be TRBD1 (6 bases). The germline V gene has CDR1 LGHNA and CDR2 YNFKEQ. V was clipped by 2 bases and J by 5 bases, with 12 bases between them. This CDR3 has 14 residues. As DNA, the CDR3 is TGTGCCAGCAGCCAAACAGGGCCTACTTATGGCTACACCTTC. Its translation: CASSQTGPTYGYTF.

V usage is TRBV5-8 and J usage is TRBJ2-2; D uncertain. Germline CDR1 SGHTS, CDR2 YDEGEE. With 3 bases removed from V and 4 bases from J, the gap between germline ends came to 13 bases. This CDR3 comprises 15 residues. The CDR3 DNA reads as TGTGCCAGCAGCTGGCGTAGTGACTTCACCGGGGAGCTGTTTTTT. Encoded protein: CASSWRSDFTGELFF. Based on the CDR3 plus reference TRBV5-8 and TRBJ2-2, the full variable domain is EAGVTQSPTHLIKTRGQQATLRCSPISGHTSVYWYQQALGLGLQFLLWYDEGEERNRGNFPPRFSGRQFPNYSSELNVNALELEDSALYLCASSWRSDFTGELFFGEGSRLTVL.

The chain carries TRBV7-9 and TRBJ2-5, with no clear D. CDR1 and CDR2 (germline): SEHNR, FQNEAQ (reference sequence). The CDR3 is 14 residues long. Trimming removed 5 bases from V and 2 bases from J, with 12 bases in between. The CDR3, as DNA: TGTGCCAGCAGCCCCCCCGACTGGCAAGAGACCCAGTACTTC. Translation gives CASSPPDWQETQYF.

This rearrangement joins TRBV4-2 to TRBJ2-3; 11 nucleotides align to TRBD2. The CDR3 totals 15 residues. With 0 bases clipped from V and 4 bases from J, the junction kept 0 bases outside the gene matches. Germline V gene data show CDR1 as LGHNA and CDR2 as YNFKEQ. The CDR3 DNA sequence: TGTGCCAGCAGCCAAGATAGCGGGGGGGCAGATACGCAGTATTTT. This gives the protein CASSQDSGGADTQYF.

The chain uses TRBV19 and TRBJ1-2; possible D gene TRBD1, 6 bases. The germline V and J ends were trimmed by 2 bases and 8 bases, with 12 bases remaining between them. The V gene's germline CDR1 is LNHDA and CDR2 SQIVND (reference sequence). This CDR3 spans 13 amino acids. Written as DNA, the CDR3 is TGTGCCAGTAGTATAAAACGGACAGACGGCTACACCTTC. It codes for CASSIKRTDGYTF.

A remark on this clone: Sequence at one end of the junction differs from germline and may be a read error. CDR3 nucleotide sequence: TGTGCCAGCTCGGACAGGCCTGGCTACGCCTTC. This gives the protein CASSDRPGYAF. This chain uses TRBV9 with TRBJ1-2; 7 nucleotides agree with TRBD1. Germline V gene lookup returns CDR1 SGDLS and CDR2 YYNGEE. The CDR3 loop spans 11 amino acids.

The chain links TRBV19 to TRBJ2-2; a weak D match, TRBD2 (5 bases). CDR1 and CDR2 from the germline V gene are LNHDA and SQIVND (reference sequence). Trimming shortened V by 6 bases and J by 4 bases, and 12 bases separated the two germline ends. CDR3 length: 14 residues. The CDR3 DNA reads as TGTGCCAGTAGCCGGACTCTTTCCACCGGGGAGCTGTTTTTT. Translating gives CASSRTLSTGELFF. The variable domain in full, completed from reference TRBV19 and TRBJ2-2, reads DGGITQSPKYLFRKEGQNVTLSCEQNLNHDAMYWYRQDPGQGLRLIYYSQIVNDFQKGDIAEGYSVSREKKESFPLTVTSAQKNPTAFYLCASSRTLSTGELFFGEGSRLTVL.

This clone was seen a few times. The chain carries TRBV10-3 and TRBJ1-2; tentatively, D is TRBD1 (5 bases). V was trimmed by 2 bases and J by 14 bases, leaving 12 bases between them. The V gene's germline CDR1 is ENHRY and CDR2 SYGVKD. CDR3 size: 11 residues. DNA of the CDR3: TGTGCCATCAGTGAGGGGACTCCCTTGACCTTC. Protein sequence: CAISEGTPLTF.

J is TRBJ1-2 and V is TRBV30, with D maybe TRBD1 (6 bases). The CDR3 is made up of 13 amino acids. The germline CDR1 and CDR2 sequences are GTSNPN and SVGIG (reference sequence). Between the trimmed V and J ends, which lost 0 bases and 6 bases, there was a span of 11 bases. Written as DNA, the CDR3 is TGTGCCTGGAGTGTACCCCGGACAGATGGCTACACCTTC. As protein: CAWSVPRTDGYTF.

This clone was observed a few times. The V and J genes are TRBV6-5 and TRBJ2-1; 9 bases fit TRBD2. The germline V gene has CDR1 MNHEY and CDR2 SVGAGI. Unmatched junction bases numbered 7, after V lost 5 bases and J lost 5 bases. This CDR3 has 15 amino acids. This CDR3 is CASSDFSGGHNEQFF. CDR3 DNA sequence: TGTGCCAGCAGTGACTTTAGCGGGGGCCACAATGAGCAGTTCTTC.

The chain has TRBV10-1 and TRBJ2-3, with 8 bases identical to TRBD2. There are 15 residues in the CDR3. Germline trimming cut 6 bases from V and 0 bases from J; bases unmatched to any gene: 5. Germline CDR1 WNHNN, CDR2 SYGVQD (reference sequence). The chain's CDR3 is CASSPSGGSTDTQYF. The CDR3 nucleotides read TGCGCCAGCAGCCCCAGCGGGGGCAGCACAGATACGCAGTATTTT.

The rearrangement links TRBV6-4 to TRBJ1-6, with D possibly being TRBD1 (6 bases). V was pared by 2 bases and J by 5 bases, with 13 bases between. The CDR3 spans 16 residues. Germline lookup yields CDR1 MRHNA and CDR2 SNTAGT. CDR3 amino acids: CASSDLAQGDNSPLHF. The CDR3 DNA reads as TGTGCCAGCAGTGACCTCGCACAGGGCGATAATTCACCCCTCCACTTT.

The chain combines TRBV7-9 with TRBJ2-1, with 8 bases aligning to TRBD2. CDR1 and CDR2 from the germline V gene are SEHNR and FQNEAQ (reference sequence). The trim removed 6 bases at V and 5 bases at J, leaving 9 bases unmatched. The CDR3 sequence is 15 residues long. The CDR3 DNA sequence: TGTGCCAGCAGGAGAGCGGGGGAGATAAACAATGAGCAGTTCTTC. This gives the protein CASRRAGEINNEQFF.

The chain combines TRBV6-5 with TRBJ2-5, with 8 bases fitting TRBD2. Germline trimming cut 6 bases from V and 4 bases from J; bases unmatched to any gene: 7. CDR3 length: 14 residues. Germline lookup yields CDR1 MNHEY and CDR2 SVGAGI. As DNA, the CDR3 is TGTGCCAGCAGATTAGCGGGGATCGGAGAGACCCAGTACTTC. Translation gives CASRLAGIGETQYF.

The chain recombines TRBV11-2 with TRBJ2-7; possible D gene TRBD1, 6 bases. The CDR3 is made up of 15 amino acids. V was shortened by 4 bases and J by 3 bases, with 16 bases between the two germline ends. Germline-derived CDR1 and CDR2 are SGHAT and FQNNGV. The CDR3 here is CASSSGTGTLYEQYV. The CDR3 DNA sequence: TGTGCCAGCAGCTCCGGTACAGGGACGCTCTACGAGCAGTACGTC.

The chain employs TRBV9 and TRBJ1-1; weak D call: TRBD1 (5 bases). This CDR3 has 15 amino acids. V was pared by 0 bases and J by 0 bases, with 9 bases between. Germline CDR1 reads SGDLS; CDR2 reads YYNGEE. As DNA, the CDR3 is TGTGCCAGCAGCGTAGAAGGGACTATGAACACTGAAGCTTTCTTT. Protein: CASSVEGTMNTEAFF.

The rearrangement uses TRBV13 and TRBJ2-2, with TRBD1 matching 7 bases. Germline values: CDR1 PRHDT, CDR2 FYEKMQ (reference sequence). The ends lost 4 bases at V and 1 base at J; junction bases unmatched: 6. The CDR3 contains 16 residues. DNA of the CDR3: TGTGCCAGCAGCTCGTCCGGGACAGTGAACACCGGGGAGCTGTTTTTT. Its translation is CASSSSGTVNTGELFF.